This paragraph reports one TCR beta chain. Researchers prepared the TCRbeta library using unique molecular identifiers, the study reports. MiXCR was run by TCRdb on the PCR reads, yielding one entry per CDR3 protein. The table lists some 350,000 distinct CDR3 sequences, around 10% of them singletons. This sample was taken from a study of T-cell reconstitution after alpha-beta-depleted transplantation in children. This CDR3 is built from 13 residues. From germline, CDR1 is KGHSH and CDR2 LQKENI. V was trimmed by 5 bases and J by 2 bases, leaving 9 bases between them. This sequence was found in a human donor who donated a stem cell graft to a child with acute lymphoblastic leukemia. Material: PBMCs from the stem cell graft donor, obtained from the stem cell graft. J is TRBJ2-5 and V is TRBV18; possibly TRBD1 for D (6 bases). CDR3 in amino acids: CASSGTYQETQYF. The CDR3 nucleotides are TGTGCCAGCTCAGGGACATATCAAGAGACCCAGTACTTC.